Presented here are 2 T cell receptor beta chains from one specimen sequenced in a study of T cells in women clearing cervical HPV infection. Sequencing used immunoSEQ multiplex PCR; TCRdb keeps in-frame clones, though not all of them. Reported are 25,000 to 35,000 clones; the ten largest clones contain around 21%. Sequenced input: blood buffy coat. These receptors originate from a woman aged 18-70 years with a cervical HPV16 infection that either progressed to CIN3+ or cleared (not recorded which).

As regards this clone: The observed sequence ends 3 residues before the CDR3 terminus, with the missing tail filled in from the germline J gene. The rearrangement joins TRBV19 to TRBJ2-4; D perhaps matches TRBD1 (6 bases). Looked up from germline, CDR1 is LNHDA and CDR2 is SQIVND (reference sequence). Trimming stripped 7 bases from V and 1 base from J, with 26 bases between. This CDR3 has 19 residues. CDR3: CASTDSPIQGKAAKNIQYF. Incomplete CDR3 DNA: TGTGCCAGTACCGATAGTCCTATACAGGGTAAGGCGGCCAAAAACATT.

Points on this clone: With the read ending 3 residues before the CDR3 end, the germline J gene is used to fill in that end. This chain links TRBV7-9 with TRBJ2-2; D not certain. CDR1 and CDR2 from the germline V gene are SEHNR and FQNEAQ (reference sequence). V dropped 3 bases and J dropped 3 bases, with 8 bases sitting between them. The CDR3 spans 14 residues. CDR3 DNA, as far as it was read: TGTGCCAGCAGCTTTAATAGTGACACCGGGGAG. It specifies CASSFNSDTGE. The complete CDR3 reads CASSFNSDTGELFF.